This T cell receptor (beta chain) is from a study of technical replicates of blood from several donors. The protocol was immunoSEQ multiplex PCR, while the TCRdb copy is restricted to in-frame clones and leaves out a portion. The table has around 70,000 clones, approximately 94% seen once. The sample consisted of T cells isolated from PBMCs. The clonotype originates from a human donor in good health.

The CDR3, as DNA: TGTGCCAGTAGCGGGACAGTCACTGAAGCTTTCTTT. This gives the protein CASSGTVTEAFF. The J gene is TRBJ1-1, the V gene TRBV19, with 7 positions matching TRBD1. Germline V lookup: CDR1 LNHDA, CDR2 SQIVND (reference sequence). V trimming: 6 bases; J trimming: 4 bases; junction bases outside the gene matches: 2. This CDR3 comprises 12 residues.